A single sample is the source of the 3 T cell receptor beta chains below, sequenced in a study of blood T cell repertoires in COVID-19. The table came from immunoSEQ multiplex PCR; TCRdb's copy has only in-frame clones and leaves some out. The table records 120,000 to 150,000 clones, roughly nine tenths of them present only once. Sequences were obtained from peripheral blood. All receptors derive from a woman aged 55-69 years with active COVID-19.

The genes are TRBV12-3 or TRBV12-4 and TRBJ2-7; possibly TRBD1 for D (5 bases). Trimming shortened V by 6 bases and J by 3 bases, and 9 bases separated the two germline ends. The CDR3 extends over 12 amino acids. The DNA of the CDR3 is TGTGCCAGCAGCGCAGGGTACTACGAGCAGTACTTC. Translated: CASSAGYYEQYF.

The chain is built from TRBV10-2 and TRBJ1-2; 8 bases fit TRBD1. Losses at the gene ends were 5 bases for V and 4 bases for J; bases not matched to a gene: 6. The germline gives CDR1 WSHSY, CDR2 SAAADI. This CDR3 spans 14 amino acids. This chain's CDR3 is CASSPGTGAYGYTF. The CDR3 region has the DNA TGCGCCAGCAGTCCCGGGACAGGTGCCTATGGCTACACCTTC.

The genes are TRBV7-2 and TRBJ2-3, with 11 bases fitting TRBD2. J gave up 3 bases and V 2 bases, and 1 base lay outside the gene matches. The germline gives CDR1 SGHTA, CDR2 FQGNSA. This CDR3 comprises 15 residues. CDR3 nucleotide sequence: TGTGCCAGCAGCTTATGGACTAGCGGGACAGATACGCAGTATTTT. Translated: CASSLWTSGTDTQYF.